Listed below are T cell receptor beta chains from one sample, sequenced in a study of CD8 T cells in ankylosing spondylitis. TCRdb reprocessed the 5' RACE reads with MiXCR, giving one entry per CDR3 protein. The repertoire consists of about 280,000 distinct CDR3 sequences, with over 15% occurring once and the leading ten covering roughly 8%. The sample was blood, either unsorted or a sorted T cell fraction (not recorded which). All receptors come from a male donor with ankylosing spondylitis or in good health (not recorded which). CDR3s include the opening cysteine and the closing phenylalanine or tryptophan. A D gene is named only where the DNA matches it firmly. A clone size is listed for some rows: how often the clone was seen (once, few, many), or a class if it is expanded.

size: -
J: TRBJ1-6
V: TRBV12-3/TRBV12-4
length: 13
D: -
DNA: TGTGCCAGCAGTAGACATGGCAATTCACCCCTCCACTTT
CDR3: CASSRHGNSPLHF

size: -
J: TRBJ1-3
V: TRBV7-2
length: 16
D: -
DNA: TGTGCCAGCAGCTTAGAGGCCTTTCTCTCTGGAAACACCATATATTTT
CDR3: CASSLEAFLSGNTIYF

size: few
J: TRBJ1-3
V: TRBV20-1
length: 13
D: TRBD1
DNA: TGCAGTGCCGGGACAGGGTTTGGAAACACCATATATTTT
CDR3: CSAGTGFGNTIYF

size: -
J: TRBJ2-2
V: TRBV30
length: 12
D: -
DNA: TGTGCCTGGAGTGTACCCGCCGGGGAGCTGTTTTTT
CDR3: CAWSVPAGELFF

size: -
J: TRBJ2-3
V: TRBV5-6
length: 16
D: -
DNA: TGTGCCAGCAGCTTTAATTTCGGGCGGGTTGGAGATACGCAGTATTTT
CDR3: CASSFNFGRVGDTQYF

size: -
J: TRBJ2-1
V: TRBV29-1
length: 13
D: TRBD1
DNA: TGCAGCGTTGAAGGGGACAGGGGGACTGAGCAGTTCTTC
CDR3: CSVEGDRGTEQFF

size: few
J: TRBJ1-5
V: TRBV12-3/TRBV12-4
length: 13
D: -
DNA: TGTGCCAGCAGTTTGGAAAGTACTCAGCCCCAGCATTTT
CDR3: CASSLESTQPQHF

size: -
J: TRBJ2-5
V: TRBV5-1
length: 14
D: TRBD1
DNA: TGCGCCAGCAGCTTGGGGGACAGCCTTTCAGTTCAGTACTTC
CDR3: CASSLGDSLSVQYF

size: -
J: TRBJ2-2
V: TRBV19
length: 16
D: -
DNA: TGTGCCAGTAACGGAGGTTCGGGGCCGAACACCGGGGAGCTGTTTTTT
CDR3: CASNGGSGPNTGELFF

size: few
J: TRBJ1-4
V: TRBV28
length: 14
D: -
DNA: TGTGCCAGCAGTACCGGGACGGTCGATGAAAAACTGTTTTTT
CDR3: CASSTGTVDEKLFF

size: few
J: TRBJ2-5
V: TRBV7-6
length: 14
D: -
DNA: TGTGCCAGCAGCTACAAAATACTGGAGGAGACCCAGTACTTC
CDR3: CASSYKILEETQYF

size: many
J: TRBJ1-3
V: TRBV5-5
length: 15
D: -
DNA: TGTGCCAGCAGCTCTACAGCTAACTCTGGAAACACCATATATTTT
CDR3: CASSSTANSGNTIYF

size: few
J: TRBJ2-1
V: TRBV7-3
length: 15
D: TRBD2
DNA: TGTGCCAGCAGTCCAGCGGGGAAGCAGTACAATGAGCAGTTCTTC
CDR3: CASSPAGKQYNEQFF

size: few
J: TRBJ2-2
V: TRBV20-1
length: 15
D: TRBD2
DNA: TGCAGTGCCACACTAGCGGGGGGGTGGACCGGGGAGCTGTTTTTT
CDR3: CSATLAGGWTGELFF

size: few
J: TRBJ2-2
V: TRBV20-1
length: 14
D: -
DNA: TGCAGTGCCCCCTACGGGGGCGGTGGCGGGGAGCTGTTTTTT
CDR3: CSAPYGGGGGELFF

size: few
J: TRBJ2-5
V: TRBV15
length: 15
D: -
DNA: TGTGCCACCAGCAGAGGCCTAGAGGCGGGGGAGACCCAGTACTTC
CDR3: CATSRGLEAGETQYF

size: once
J: TRBJ2-2
V: TRBV5-1
length: 13
D: -
DNA: TGCGCCAGCAGCTTTTCTTCGACCGGGGAGCTGTTTTTT
CDR3: CASSFSSTGELFF

size: few
J: TRBJ1-2
V: TRBV29-1
length: 12
D: -
DNA: TGCAGCGTGCGGGAGGGAGCCTCTGGCTACACCTTC
CDR3: CSVREGASGYTF

size: -
J: TRBJ2-3
V: TRBV9
length: 13
D: TRBD1
DNA: TGTGCCAGCAGCGGACAGGGGGCAGATACGCAGTATTTT
CDR3: CASSGQGADTQYF

size: few
J: TRBJ2-3
V: TRBV6-4
length: 13
D: -
DNA: TGTGCCAGCAGCCGGGGCGTGGGGGATACGCAGTATTTT
CDR3: CASSRGVGDTQYF

size: -
J: TRBJ2-3
V: TRBV5-1
length: 16
D: TRBD1
DNA: TGCGCCAGCAGCTCCCAGGGGACAGGGGCGACAGATACGCAGTATTTT
CDR3: CASSSQGTGATDTQYF

size: few
J: TRBJ2-1
V: TRBV20-1
length: 15
D: TRBD2
DNA: TGCAGTGCTAGAGATATAGCGGGGATTTACAATGAGCAGTTCTTC
CDR3: CSARDIAGIYNEQFF

size: few
J: TRBJ2-2
V: TRBV24-1
length: 15
D: TRBD2
DNA: TGTGCCACCAGTGATTGGAGCGGGGGACCCGGGGAGCTGTTTTTT
CDR3: CATSDWSGGPGELFF

size: many
J: TRBJ1-4
V: TRBV3-1
length: 15
D: TRBD1
DNA: TGTGCCAGCAGCAGCGGGACAGTTAATAATGAAAAACTGTTTTTT
CDR3: CASSSGTVNNEKLFF

size: -
J: TRBJ2-3
V: TRBV12-3/TRBV12-4
length: 15
D: TRBD1
DNA: TGTGCCAGCAGTGCTTGGGGACAGGGTAAAGATACGCAGTATTTT
CDR3: CASSAWGQGKDTQYF

size: many
J: TRBJ2-2
V: TRBV5-1
length: 14
D: -
DNA: TGCGCCAGCAGCTTGGACGGGTACACCGGGGAGCTGTTTTTT
CDR3: CASSLDGYTGELFF

size: few
J: TRBJ2-1
V: TRBV3-1
length: 11
D: -
DNA: TGTGCCAGCAGCCAAGTGGCTGAGCAGTTCTTC
CDR3: CASSQVAEQFF

size: few
J: TRBJ2-5
V: TRBV12-3/TRBV12-4
length: 15
D: TRBD1
DNA: TGTGCCAGCAGTGCGCGACAGGGTCACGTAAAGACCCAGTACTTC
CDR3: CASSARQGHVKTQYF

size: many
J: TRBJ2-3
V: TRBV29-1
length: 13
D: -
DNA: TGCAGCGTTACAGGTTCTAGCACAGATACGCAGTATTTT
CDR3: CSVTGSSTDTQYF

size: -
J: TRBJ2-5
V: TRBV6-4
length: 19
D: -
DNA: TGTGCCAGCAGTCACCTACCGCGGGCGCAGGAACGACTTCAAGAGACCCAGTACTTC
CDR3: CASSHLPRAQERLQETQYF

size: few
J: TRBJ1-2
V: TRBV29-1
length: 14
D: -
DNA: TGCAGCGCTGTCGGGACATCCGATTCGGGTGGCTACACCTTC
CDR3: CSAVGTSDSGGYTF

size: few
J: TRBJ1-3
V: TRBV28
length: 15
D: -
DNA: TGTGCCAGCAGTTTTTCCCTAAGCTCTGGAAACACCATATATTTT
CDR3: CASSFSLSSGNTIYF